This T cell receptor beta chain was captured by sequencing in a study of cytomegalovirus exposure and HLA in healthy donors (TCRdb year 2017). In terms of the full investigation: An earlier analysis of approximately 600 of the donors reported 250 to 350 Gb of sequence data and 100 million to 140 million unique TCR beta sequences from around 200 million T cells. An early release covering about 600 HLA-typed donors comprised about 300 gigabases of sequencing data and around 86 million unique TCR sequences. Of the roughly 390 genotyped donors, approximately 83% fell in the genetic ancestry cluster associated with self-reported Caucasian donors. The study aimed to test whether cataloging public T cell receptors could reveal signatures of past pathogen exposure. The study used immunosequencing to profile the T cell repertoires of about 670 subjects and linked those repertoires to cytomegalovirus serostatus. Along with the approximately 650-subject first cohort, a separate validation cohort of over 90 different subjects was used. To predict cytomegalovirus infection status, the study brought together high-throughput TCR immunosequencing, statistical association of individual TCRs with disease status, and machine learning. To study patterns of TCR occurrence, a later analysis re-analyzed previously published TCR beta repertoires from more than 550 donors and added high-resolution HLA genotyping. In the later analysis, no new phenotypic data were used to find candidate immune exposures; instead, reliance was placed on TCR beta sequences and their occurrence across donors. An earlier analysis of more than 450 of the donors used high-throughput TCR beta sequencing to judge whether each TCR beta V gene segment behaved as functional or pseudogenic. Donor age, sex, ethnicity and CMV serostatus were collected together with the repertoire data. A later genetic analysis took genome-wide SNP genotypes for about three fifths of the roughly 700 donors and used that subset as a discovery cohort. Every discovery cohort repertoire had been produced on one sequencing platform. Both class I and class II loci were covered by HLA typing, at four-digit resolution. Typing coverage differed by locus: A, B, C, DRB1 and DQB1 were typed in roughly 620-640 donors, DQA1 in around 500, DPA1 in 600 to 610, and DPB1 in roughly 470. Roughly 5 DR-DQ haplotypes were handled as single units for association and clustering, since linkage in the cohort was strong. Among 300 to 500 genotyped donors of the cohort, an average of approximately 240,000 unique TCR beta nucleotide sequences was sequenced per donor, of which roughly 17% were non-productive.

Library preparation was by the immunoSEQ multiplex PCR assay. The multiplex PCR relied on a mix of 60 forward primers for TCR Vbeta segments and 13 reverse primers for TCR Jbeta segments. A multiplex PCR assay on genomic DNA amplified the CDR3 region of rearranged TCR beta genes. The amplified TCR beta libraries were sequenced on the Illumina HiSeq System as 87-base-pair reads. The authors' analysis ran thus. In a later analysis, 80 million or so unique TCR beta chains were counted across the roughly 610 repertoires, and roughly 10 million of these chains were shared by at least two donors. Raw reads were error-corrected and collapsed into unique sequences by a nearest-neighbor algorithm in which closely related sequences were merged to remove PCR and sequencing errors. CDR3 sequences were aligned to IMGT reference sequences to assign V, D and J gene segments. For a sequence to be retained, a match of at least six nucleotides was required to both a V gene segment and a J gene segment. Rearrangements were called productive when the CDR3 lacked stop codons and stayed in frame with V and J; all others were non-productive. Following IMGT convention, CDR3 was defined as the stretch from the second conserved V-encoded cysteine up to the conserved J-encoded phenylalanine. The earlier analysis of about 590 of the donors excluded sequences that lacked an unambiguous match to a single V gene segment. In an earlier analysis of approximately 560 of the donors, a V segment was called functional when productive rearrangements were above 56.7%, and segregating when the standard deviation between donors exceeded 5%. A statistical classification framework was developed to diagnose cytomegalovirus status using the catalog of TCR beta chain sequences. In a later analysis, V and J genes were assigned by comparing TCR nucleotide sequences against IMGT/GENE-DB human TR gene sequences. The TCRdist pipeline was used in a later analysis to assign CDR3 sequences and most-parsimonious VDJ recombination scenarios. In a later analysis, each TCR beta chain was defined by its CDR3 amino acid sequence together with its V-gene family, and reads without a unique V-gene family were excluded. A later analysis removed over 500 highly shared, low-generation-probability nucleotide sequences to deal with suspected cross-contamination and a sequencing artifact. A later analysis calculated a clonal expansion index for each public chain from normalized within-repertoire ranks of inferred template counts. A later analysis computed generation probabilities with a VDJ recombination model fitted to out-of-frame rearrangements, and checked the results against IGoR. In a later analysis, hypergeometric tests were used to score TCR-TCR, TCR-HLA and TCR-CMV co-occurrence, with a repertoire-size bias correction applied to TCR pairs. In a later analysis, false discovery rates were estimated by permuting HLA or CMV assignments 20 times. In a later analysis, co-occurring TCRs were grouped using DBSCAN, and TCRdist sequence similarity was added for clustering within HLA-allele-positive subsets. Repertoires with fewer than 30,000 or more than 120,000 public chains were left out of co-occurrence clustering, as were five repertoires with anomalous nucleotide sharing. TCRdb took over this immuneACCESS table, retaining in-frame rearrangements with V and J assigned. Such tables are incomplete; in checked studies, under half of the missing clones stem from an unresolved V gene, and the remainder is unexplained. The DNA was the basis for D and trimming; V, J and clone size are from that table. Recorded for this sample are roughly 200,000 clones; approximately 85% of them occurred a single time. 1.5% of the sample is in the top ten clones.

Overall study results and their limits: Across donors, most TCR sequences were observed very rarely, whereas some public TCRs were present in many individuals. A later analysis reported that several top co-occurrence clusters appeared linked to parvovirus B19, influenza, CMV and Epstein-Barr virus. A later genetic analysis associated a missense DCLRE1C variant with V-gene and J-gene trimming of TCR beta chains, and an independent cohort replicated the association. At a false discovery rate of 0.05, a later analysis linked around 17,000 TCR beta sequences to specific HLA alleles. Because counts were too low, approximately 18 rarely observed V segments, including chromosome 9 orphons, were excluded from the earlier analysis of 587 of the donors. The presence/absence analyses assumed that sequencing depth was roughly uniform across donors, and that assumption may not be true. The sequencing pipeline was judged likely to have produced a cluster of highly shared sequence variants as a technical artifact. Correlated functional status among segregating V segments might be attributable to linkage disequilibrium, but an unknown experimental factor could not be ruled out. According to a later genetic analysis, donors in an Asian-associated ancestry cluster had fewer N-insertions in productive TCRs than the approximately 630-donor mean. The study gave a list of 150 to 200 TCR beta chains associated with cytomegalovirus. In an earlier analysis of 587 of the donors, most TCR beta V segments appeared in productive rearrangements about 90% or about 30% of the time, broadly matching IMGT annotations. The cohort was sequenced for TCR beta chains only, and without alpha or paired-chain data the features that could be detected were limited. Immune exposure information for the cohort was limited to CMV serostatus. A further reported finding was that TCR beta sequences accurately predicted the HLA-A and HLA-B alleles for most subjects in the first cohort. In vitro tests confirmed that a few of the cytomegalovirus-associated TCR beta chains recognize cytomegalovirus antigens. It was suggested by the authors that the approach could potentially be generalized to other disease states and immunological phenotypes. In a later analysis, the rate of TCR association differed among HLA loci, with DRB1 alleles having the most associated TCRs and HLA-C alleles having the fewest. Compared with equally common non-associated chains, HLA-associated TCR beta chains in a later analysis were more clonally expanded and had lower generation probabilities. Because HLA typing was missing for some donors at each locus, association tests included only the typed subset. The classifier was reported to diagnose cytomegalovirus status with high specificity and sensitivity in both the original and validation cohorts. When HLA alleles, especially DR and DQ, strongly co-occurred, attributing TCR associations to individual alleles was difficult. According to a later analysis, most CMV-associated TCR beta chains appeared to be HLA-restricted, and the HLA associations seemed to be driven largely by CMV exposure.

Turning to this clone: Its antigen is currently not known. The sample holds no much larger clone one base away, and base qualities are not on file.

In total, approximately 610 healthy bone marrow donors made up the cohort. All cohort members were sampled while nominally healthy, although unrecorded immune exposures were likely present. The donor tested CMV seropositive and was one of the 289 seropositive cohort members. Each donor provided a peripheral blood sample, and peripheral blood mononuclear cells were used for TCR beta sequencing. Genomic DNA was extracted from the blood cell samples with the Qiagen DNeasy Blood Extraction Kit. Sample: PBMCs. This TCR was recovered from a girl aged 5-17 years in good health and CMV-seropositive.

The nucleotide sequence reads TGTGCCAGCAGCGCCCCCCCGGGATGGGGACTAGCGGGGGGGAACGCGAACACCGGGGAGCTGTTTTTT. This translates into CASSAPPGWGLAGGNANTGELFF. The chain was built from TRBV9 and TRBJ2-2; TRBD2 lines up with 16 middle nucleotides. The CDR3 holds 23 amino acids from the cysteine to the phenylalanine. Only CDR3 DNA is held: 69 bases, read in frame from base 1. The germline V gene yields SGDLS for CDR1 and YYNGEE for CDR2. Trimming accounts for 3 bases at V and 0 bases at J, while the number of junction bases matched to no gene is 17.